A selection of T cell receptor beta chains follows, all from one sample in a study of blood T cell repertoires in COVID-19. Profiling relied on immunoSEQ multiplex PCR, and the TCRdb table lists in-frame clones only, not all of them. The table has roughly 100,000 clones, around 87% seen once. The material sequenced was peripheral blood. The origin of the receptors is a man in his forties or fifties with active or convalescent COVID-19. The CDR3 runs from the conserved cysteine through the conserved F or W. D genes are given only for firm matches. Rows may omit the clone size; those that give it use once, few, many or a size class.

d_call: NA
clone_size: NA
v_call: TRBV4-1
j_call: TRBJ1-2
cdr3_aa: CASSQAEAANYGYTF
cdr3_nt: TGCGCCAGCAGCCAAGCGGAGGCGGCTAACTATGGCTACACCTTC

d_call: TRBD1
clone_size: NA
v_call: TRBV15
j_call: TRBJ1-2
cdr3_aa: CATSRPGQGAHGYTF
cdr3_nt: TGTGCCACCAGCAGACCGGGACAGGGGGCGCATGGCTACACCTTC

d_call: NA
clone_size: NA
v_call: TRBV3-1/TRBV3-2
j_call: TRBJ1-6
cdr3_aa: CASSPSRQVNSPLHF
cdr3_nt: TGTGCCAGCAGCCCGTCCCGGCAGGTTAATTCACCCCTCCACTTT

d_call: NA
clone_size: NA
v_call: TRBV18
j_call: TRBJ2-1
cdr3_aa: CASSPGTGSYNEQFF
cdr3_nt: TGTGCCAGCTCACCCGGGACTGGCTCCTACAATGAGCAGTTCTTC

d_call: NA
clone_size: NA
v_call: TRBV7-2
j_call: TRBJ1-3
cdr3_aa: CASSLAQGVGNTIYF
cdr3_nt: TGTGCCAGCAGCTTAGCCCAGGGTGTTGGAAACACCATATATTTT

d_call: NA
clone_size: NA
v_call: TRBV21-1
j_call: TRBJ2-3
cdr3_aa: CASSKETGLAGKLVDTQYF
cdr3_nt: TGTGCCAGCAGCAAAGAGACCGGACTAGCGGGTAAATTAGTAGATACGCAGTATTTT

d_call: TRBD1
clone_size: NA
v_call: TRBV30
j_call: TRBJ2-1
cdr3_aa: CAWSIGDRVNEQFF
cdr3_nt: TGTGCCTGGAGTATAGGTGACAGGGTCAATGAGCAGTTCTTC

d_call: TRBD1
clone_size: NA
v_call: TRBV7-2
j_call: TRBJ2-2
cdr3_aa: CASSRTGNTGELFF
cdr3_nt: TGTGCCAGCAGTCGGACAGGAAACACCGGGGAGCTGTTTTTT

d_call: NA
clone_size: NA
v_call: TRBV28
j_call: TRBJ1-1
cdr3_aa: CASSLTQGGGKAFF
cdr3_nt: TGTGCCAGCAGTTTAACGCAGGGAGGAGGGAAAGCTTTCTTT

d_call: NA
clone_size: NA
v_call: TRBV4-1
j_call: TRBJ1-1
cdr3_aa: CASSQETEDTEAFF
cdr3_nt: TGCGCCAGCAGCCAAGAGACCGAGGACACTGAAGCTTTCTTT

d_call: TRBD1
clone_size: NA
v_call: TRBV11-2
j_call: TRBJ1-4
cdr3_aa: CASSPDRGLNIVKLFF
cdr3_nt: TGTGCCAGCAGCCCCGACAGGGGGCTAAATATTGTAAAACTGTTTTTT

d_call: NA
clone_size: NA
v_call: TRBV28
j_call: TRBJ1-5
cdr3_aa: CASSLGGTGGSQHF
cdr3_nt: TGTGCCAGCAGTTTAGGGGGGACCGGAGGGTCCCAGCATTTT

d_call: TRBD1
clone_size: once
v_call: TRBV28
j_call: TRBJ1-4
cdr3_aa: CASRPPPGQGARGEKLFF
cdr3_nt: TGTGCCAGCAGACCTCCCCCGGGACAGGGGGCTCGCGGTGAAAAACTGTTTTTT

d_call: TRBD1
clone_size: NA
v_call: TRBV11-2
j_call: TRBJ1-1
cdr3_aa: CASSLERTGEAFF
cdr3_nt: TGTGCCAGCAGCTTAGAGCGGACAGGTGAAGCTTTCTTT

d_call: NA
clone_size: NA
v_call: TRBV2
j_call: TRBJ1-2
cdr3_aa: CASSEAGYGYTF
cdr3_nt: TGTGCCAGCAGTGAAGCCGGTTATGGCTACACCTTC

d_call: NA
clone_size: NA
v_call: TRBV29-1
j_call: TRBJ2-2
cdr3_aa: CSVKTGTDTGELFF
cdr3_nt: TGCAGCGTAAAAACAGGCACGGACACCGGGGAGCTGTTTTTT

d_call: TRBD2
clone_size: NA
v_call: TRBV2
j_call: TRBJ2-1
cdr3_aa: CASSEWNSGGANEQFF
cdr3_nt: TGTGCCAGCAGTGAATGGAATAGCGGGGGGGCGAATGAGCAGTTCTTC

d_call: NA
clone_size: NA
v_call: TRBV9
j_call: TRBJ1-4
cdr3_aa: CASSAGRTTTNEKLFF
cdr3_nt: TGTGCCAGCAGCGCGGGGAGGACAACAACTAATGAAAAACTGTTTTTT

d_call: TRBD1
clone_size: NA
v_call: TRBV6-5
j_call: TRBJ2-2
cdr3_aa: CASRLGQYNTGELFF
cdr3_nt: TGTGCCAGCAGACTGGGACAGTACAACACCGGGGAGCTGTTTTTT

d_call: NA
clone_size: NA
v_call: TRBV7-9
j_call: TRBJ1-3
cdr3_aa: CASSLGLGVGNTIYF
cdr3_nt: TGTGCCAGCAGCTTAGGTCTAGGGGTCGGAAACACCATATATTTT

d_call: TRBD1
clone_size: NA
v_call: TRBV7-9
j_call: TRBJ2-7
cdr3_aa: CASSSTGTVSEQYF
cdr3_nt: TGTGCCAGCAGCTCTACCGGGACAGTGAGCGAGCAGTACTTC

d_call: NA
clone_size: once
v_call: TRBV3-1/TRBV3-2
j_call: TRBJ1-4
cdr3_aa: CASSQEVVAGVNEKLFF
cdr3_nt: TGTGCCAGCAGCCAAGAAGTGGTGGCAGGCGTTAATGAAAAACTGTTTTTT

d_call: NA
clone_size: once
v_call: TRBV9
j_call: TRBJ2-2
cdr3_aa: CASSALERSQNTGELFF
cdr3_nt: TGTGCCAGCAGCGCCCTGGAGCGTAGTCAAAACACCGGGGAGCTGTTTTTT

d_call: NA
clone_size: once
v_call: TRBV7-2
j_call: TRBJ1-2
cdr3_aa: CASSFGRDYGYTF
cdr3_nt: TGTGCCAGCAGCTTCGGCAGGGACTATGGCTACACCTTC

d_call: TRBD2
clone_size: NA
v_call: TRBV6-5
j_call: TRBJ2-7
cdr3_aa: CASREGRATYEQYF
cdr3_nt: TGTGCCAGCAGGGAGGGGAGGGCAACCTACGAGCAGTACTTC

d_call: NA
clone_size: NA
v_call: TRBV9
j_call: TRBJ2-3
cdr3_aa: CASSVAATAGSTDTQYF
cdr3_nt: TGTGCCAGCAGCGTAGCGGCGACAGCCGGAAGCACAGATACGCAGTATTTT

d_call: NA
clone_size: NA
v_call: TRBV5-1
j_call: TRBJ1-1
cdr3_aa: CASSLWAGNTEAFF
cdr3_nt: TGCGCCAGCAGCTTGTGGGCAGGGAACACTGAAGCTTTCTTT

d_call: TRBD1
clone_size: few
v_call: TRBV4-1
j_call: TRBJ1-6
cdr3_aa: CASSQALKTGGSPLHF
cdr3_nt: TGCGCCAGCAGCCAAGCCTTAAAGACAGGGGGTTCACCCCTCCACTTT

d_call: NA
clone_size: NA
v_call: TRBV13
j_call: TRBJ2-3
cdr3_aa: CASSLMGAGSTDTQYF
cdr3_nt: TGTGCCAGCAGCTTAATGGGGGCGGGTAGCACAGATACGCAGTATTTT

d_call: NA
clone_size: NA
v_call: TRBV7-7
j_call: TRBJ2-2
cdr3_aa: CASSLEGGDTTGELFF
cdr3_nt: TGTGCCAGCAGCTTAGAAGGGGGAGATACAACCGGGGAGCTGTTTTTT

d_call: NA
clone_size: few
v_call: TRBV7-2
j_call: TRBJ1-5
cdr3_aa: CASSLNGARSNQPQHF
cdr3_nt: TGTGCCAGCAGCTTAAATGGGGCCAGGAGCAATCAGCCCCAGCATTTT

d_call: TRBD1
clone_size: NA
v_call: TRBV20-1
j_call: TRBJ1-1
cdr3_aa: CSASAGTGAWTEAFF
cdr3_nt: TGCAGTGCTAGTGCCGGGACAGGGGCGTGGACTGAAGCTTTCTTT

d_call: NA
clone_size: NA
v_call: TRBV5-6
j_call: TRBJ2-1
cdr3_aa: CASSLVPRFNEQFF
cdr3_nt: TGTGCCAGCAGCTTGGTCCCTAGGTTCAATGAGCAGTTCTTC

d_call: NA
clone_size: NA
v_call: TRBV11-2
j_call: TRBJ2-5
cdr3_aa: CASSLAGWETQYF
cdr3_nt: TGTGCCAGCAGCTTAGCAGGGTGGGAGACCCAGTACTTC

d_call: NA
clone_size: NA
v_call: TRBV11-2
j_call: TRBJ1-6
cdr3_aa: CASSLIGADNSPLHF
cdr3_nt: TGTGCCAGCAGCTTAATCGGAGCGGATAATTCACCCCTCCACTTT

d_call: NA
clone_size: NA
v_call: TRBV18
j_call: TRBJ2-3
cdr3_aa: CASSQTATDTQYF
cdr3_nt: TGTGCCAGCTCCCAGACAGCCACAGATACGCAGTATTTT

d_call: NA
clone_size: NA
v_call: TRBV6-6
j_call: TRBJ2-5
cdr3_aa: CASSYRAQETQYF
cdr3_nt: TGTGCCAGCAGTTACCGAGCTCAAGAGACCCAGTACTTC

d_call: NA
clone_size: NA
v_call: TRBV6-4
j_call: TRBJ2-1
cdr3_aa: CASSDLAGPYNEQFF
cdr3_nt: TGTGCCAGCAGTGACCTGGCGGGGCCCTACAATGAGCAGTTCTTC

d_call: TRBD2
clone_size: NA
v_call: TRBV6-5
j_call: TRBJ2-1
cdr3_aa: CASRDSGGAGEQFF
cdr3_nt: TGTGCCAGCAGGGATAGCGGGGGGGCGGGTGAGCAGTTCTTC

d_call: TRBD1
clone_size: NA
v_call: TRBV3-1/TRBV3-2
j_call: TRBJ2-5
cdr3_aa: CASSRTGGETQYF
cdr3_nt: TGTGCCAGCAGCCGGACAGGGGGGGAGACCCAGTACTTC

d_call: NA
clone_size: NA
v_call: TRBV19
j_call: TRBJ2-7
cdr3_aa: CASSMYEGSGEQYF
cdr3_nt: TGTGCCAGTAGTATGTACGAGGGATCGGGAGAGCAGTACTTC

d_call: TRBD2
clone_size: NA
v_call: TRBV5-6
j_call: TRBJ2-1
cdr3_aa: CASSLGTSGVRYNEQFF
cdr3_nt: TGTGCCAGCAGCCTCGGGACTAGCGGGGTGCGCTACAATGAGCAGTTCTTC

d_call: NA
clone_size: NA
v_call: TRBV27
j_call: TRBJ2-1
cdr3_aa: CASSARGQYNEQFF
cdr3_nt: TGTGCCAGCAGTGCGCGGGGACAGTACAATGAGCAGTTCTTC

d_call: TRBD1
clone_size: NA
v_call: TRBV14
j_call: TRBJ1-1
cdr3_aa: CASSFRQGVRGTEAFF
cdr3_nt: TGTGCCAGCAGCTTCCGACAGGGGGTCCGAGGCACTGAAGCTTTCTTT

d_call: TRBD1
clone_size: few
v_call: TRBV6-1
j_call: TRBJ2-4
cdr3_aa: CASSERQGNQNIQYF
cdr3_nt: TGTGCCAGCAGTGAACGACAGGGCAATCAAAACATTCAGTACTTC

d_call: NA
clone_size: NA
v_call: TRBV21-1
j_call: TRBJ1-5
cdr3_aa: CASSKGHRASNQPQHF
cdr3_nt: TGTGCCAGCAGCAAAGGTCACAGAGCTAGCAATCAGCCCCAGCATTTT